These T cell receptor beta chains were read from a single sample in a study of OX40 agonist ivuxolimab in advanced cancers. TCRdb's table, derived via immunoSEQ multiplex PCR, lists solely in-frame clones and lacks some. The profile shows fewer than 35,000 clones, over 85% of them singletons. Sequences were derived from CD4+ or CD8+ T cells sorted from blood, sampled in a trial of the OX40 agonist ivuxolimab. These receptors were collected from an adult with an advanced solid tumor such as melanoma, head and neck, liver or kidney cancer. Each CDR3 is given with its conserved first and last residue. The D gene is left open where the match is weak. Some rows have no size entry. The others give once, few or many, or a class for an expanded clone.

d_call	v_call	j_call	cdr3_length	clone_size	cdr3_aa	cdr3_nt
TRBD1	TRBV9	TRBJ1-2	15	once	CASSFRDRTNYGYTF	TGTGCCAGCAGCTTCCGGGACAGAACTAACTATGGCTACACCTTC
-	TRBV5-1	TRBJ1-5	14	-	CASSLEHRNQPQHF	TGCGCCAGCAGCTTGGAGCATCGTAATCAGCCCCAGCATTTT
-	TRBV28	TRBJ1-6	14	-	CASSLSSNNSPLHF	TGTGCCAGCAGTTTAAGTTCAAATAATTCACCCCTCCACTTT
-	TRBV30	TRBJ2-5	13	-	CAWSGGGRGTQYF	TGTGCCTGGAGTGGGGGGGGGCGAGGGACCCAGTACTTC
-	TRBV5-6	TRBJ1-4	17	-	CASSLFIPGSTNEKLFF	TGTGCCAGCAGCTTGTTTATCCCGGGTAGCACTAATGAAAAACTGTTTTTT
TRBD2	TRBV5-1	TRBJ2-2	13	-	CASTPGGSGELFF	TGCGCCAGCACCCCGGGAGGATCCGGGGAGCTGTTTTTT
TRBD1	TRBV7-2	TRBJ2-7	16	-	CASSLATGTGGWEQYF	TGTGCCAGCAGCTTAGCTACCGGGACAGGGGGCTGGGAGCAGTACTTC
-	TRBV28	TRBJ1-1	10	-	CASADTEAFF	TGTGCCTCGGCGGACACTGAAGCTTTCTTT
-	TRBV2	TRBJ2-1	13	-	CASRGRADNEQFF	TGTGCCAGCAGGGGGAGAGCCGACAATGAGCAGTTCTTC
TRBD1	TRBV5-4	TRBJ1-2	14	-	CASSSVEGARGYTF	TGTGCCAGCAGCTCTGTCGAGGGGGCGCGGGGCTACACCTTC
TRBD2	TRBV5-1	TRBJ2-3	18	-	CASSLGTSGRRYTDTQYF	TGCGCCAGCAGCTTGGGGACTAGCGGGAGACGTTACACAGATACGCAGTATTTT
TRBD2	TRBV5-4	TRBJ2-5	15	once	CASSLLAGGGETQYF	TGTGCCAGCAGCTTACTAGCGGGGGGCGGGGAGACCCAGTACTTC
-	TRBV18	TRBJ2-7	11	-	CASSPGTGQYF	TGTGCCAGCTCACCGGGCACCGGGCAGTACTTC
-	TRBV10-3	TRBJ1-1	14	few	CATGGREGGTEAFF	TGTGCCACTGGCGGCAGGGAAGGGGGCACTGAAGCTTTCTTT
-	TRBV4-1	TRBJ1-6	13	-	CASSQDHGSPLHF	TGCGCCAGCAGCCAAGATCACGGGTCACCCCTCCACTTT
-	TRBV9	TRBJ2-2	13	-	CASSVFTTGELFF	TGTGCCAGCAGCGTATTTACCACCGGGGAGCTGTTTTTT
-	TRBV6-1	TRBJ1-5	14	-	CASSEGGDNQPQHF	TGTGCCAGCAGTGAAGGTGGGGACAATCAGCCCCAGCATTTT
-	TRBV4-1	TRBJ1-2	12	-	CASSQGAYGYTF	TGCGCCAGCAGCCAAGGGGCCTATGGCTACACCTTC
-	TRBV21-1	TRBJ1-5	16	-	CASSKAKDRGDQPQHF	TGTGCCAGCAGCAAAGCAAAGGACAGGGGTGATCAGCCCCAGCATTTT
TRBD2	TRBV18	TRBJ2-3	16	-	CASSPGSSGVSDTQYF	TGTGCCAGCTCACCTGGGTCTAGCGGGGTGAGTGATACGCAGTATTTT
-	TRBV7-2	TRBJ1-3	13	-	CASSLAGENTIYF	TGTGCCAGCAGCTTAGCAGGGGAAAACACCATATATTTT
TRBD1	TRBV30	TRBJ1-2	13	-	CAWSRQGRYGYTF	TGTGCCTGGAGCCGACAGGGGAGGTATGGCTACACCTTC
-	TRBV7-2	TRBJ1-1	13	-	CASRPGGGTEAFF	TGTGCCAGCAGGCCAGGCGGGGGGACTGAAGCTTTCTTT
TRBD2	TRBV30	TRBJ2-1	15	-	CAWSVLAGGYNEQFF	TGTGCCTGGAGTGTACTAGCGGGGGGGTACAATGAGCAGTTCTTC
TRBD2	TRBV28	TRBJ2-7	14	-	CASGTSGSTGEQYF	TGTGCCAGCGGGACTAGCGGATCCACCGGGGAGCAGTACTTC
-	TRBV5-1	TRBJ1-6	14	-	CASSNQRDNSPLHF	TGCGCCAGCAGCAACCAGAGAGATAATTCACCCCTCCACTTT
-	TRBV25-1	TRBJ1-1	16	-	CASSDDMMGVNTEAFF	TGTGCCAGCAGTGATGATATGATGGGTGTGAACACTGAAGCTTTCTTT
-	TRBV5-1	TRBJ1-6	13	-	CASSLVTGSPLHF	TGCGCCAGCAGCTTGGTGACGGGATCACCCCTCCACTTT
TRBD1	TRBV5-4	TRBJ1-4	18	-	CASSGGQKHRGEGEKLFF	TGTGCCAGCAGCGGGGGCCAAAAGCACAGGGGAGAAGGTGAAAAACTGTTTTTT
-	TRBV30	TRBJ2-7	14	-	CAWRPQGTNYEQYF	TGTGCCTGGAGACCCCAGGGGACTAATTACGAGCAGTACTTC
-	TRBV6-5	TRBJ2-3	14	-	CASSRTRPLDTQYF	TGTGCCAGCAGTCGGACGCGCCCCTTAGATACGCAGTATTTT